The 23 T cell receptor beta chains below were found in one sample sequenced in a study of regulatory T cells in long-lasting Graves disease. Time point reported: newly diagnosed GD, antithyroid drugs for less than 3 months. Generation of the TCR library employed RNA extracted from PBMCs. Sequencing libraries for TCR beta were prepared with iRepertoire HTBI primers and Arm-PCR of CDR3 regions. TCRdb re-analysed the multiplex PCR reads in MiXCR, keeping a single row per CDR3 protein. The sample includes about 320,000 distinct CDR3 sequences, more than 15% of them seen just once. The sequencing used peripheral blood mononuclear cells (PBMCs), collected at new diagnosis, from a patient treated with antithyroid drugs. These receptors were collected from a female donor with Graves disease.

This clonotype occurred many times. This rearrangement joins TRBV19 to TRBJ1-5; D remains unclear. Germline lookup yields CDR1 LNHDA and CDR2 SQIVND (reference sequence). The CDR3 spans 15 residues. The ends were cut back, 7 bases at V and 2 bases at J, with 15 bases in the middle. In nucleotides, the CDR3 is TGTGCCAGTATGGATGCCCGGGGAGGCAATCAGCCCCAGCATTTT. Protein product: CASMDARGGNQPQHF.

This clonotype was counted at least ten times. The chain joins TRBV5-4 to TRBJ2-2, with TRBD1 matching 8 bases. With 4 bases clipped from V and 1 base from J, the junction kept 6 bases outside the gene matches. The CDR3 is made up of 16 amino acids. Germline-derived CDR1 and CDR2 are SGHNT and YYREEE (reference sequence). CDR3 amino acids: CASSRPGQENTGELFF. CDR3 nucleotides: TGTGCCAGCAGCCGACCGGGACAGGAGAACACCGGGGAGCTGTTTTTT.

In this sample, this clonotype turned up many times. The rearrangement joins TRBV12-3 or TRBV12-4 to TRBJ2-1, with 7 bases lining up with TRBD1. The ends lost 0 bases at V and 8 bases at J; junction bases unmatched: 10. The CDR3 totals 16 residues. DNA for the CDR3: TGTGCCAGCAGTTTAGCGCACAGGGGAATGATTTATGAGCAGTTCTTC. Its translation is CASSLAHRGMIYEQFF.

The CDR3 coding sequence is TGTGCCAGCAGCGTAGAAGGTCCGAACCCTCCTGAGCAGTTCTTC. This codes for CASSVEGPNPPEQFF. The V call is TRBV9, the J call TRBJ2-1; D remains unclear. The CDR3 loop spans 15 amino acids. V lost 0 bases and J 9 bases, leaving 16 bases between the germline ends. Germline V gene data show CDR1 as SGDLS and CDR2 as YYNGEE.

The sample holds a few counts of this clonotype. Since a much larger clone is just one base distant, this may be a read error. The gene calls are TRBV11-3 and TRBJ1-2; D gene unclear. Germline CDR1 reads SGHNT; CDR2 reads YENEEA. V was shortened by 4 bases and J by 4 bases, with 16 bases between the two germline ends. The CDR3 length is 15 residues. In nucleotides, the CDR3 is TGTGCCAGCAGCTCAGATGGCAGCTTAATCTATGGCTACACCTTC. This encodes CASSSDGSLIYGYTF.

The genes are TRBV5-1 and TRBJ2-1, with TRBD1 as a possible D gene (5 bases). Trimming cost V 3 bases and J 7 bases, with 14 bases left between them. The CDR3 spans 14 residues. CDR1 and CDR2 from the germline V gene are SGHRS and YFSETQ. CDR3 in amino acids: CASSSGVYRNEQFF. CDR3 in DNA: TGCGCCAGCAGCTCAGGCGTCTACAGGAATGAGCAGTTCTTC.

This clonotype was observed at least ten times. The chain links TRBV27 to TRBJ1-1; 8 positions agree with TRBD1. The CDR3 loop spans 14 amino acids. Germline V gene data show CDR1 as MNHEY and CDR2 as SMNVEV (reference sequence). J lost 1 base, V lost 4 bases, and 2 bases had no gene match. The CDR3 coding sequence is TGTGCCAGCAGTTCGGACAGGGAGAACACTGAAGCTTTCTTT. Translating it yields CASSSDRENTEAFF.

This clonotype was counted at least ten times. The chain combines TRBV19 with TRBJ1-5, with 11 bases identical to TRBD1. Trimming removed 4 bases from V and 0 bases from J; junction bases left unmatched: 2. The CDR3 extends over 16 amino acids. Per the germline V gene, CDR1 is LNHDA and CDR2 is SQIVND (reference sequence). CDR3 nucleotides: TGTGCCAGTAGTAACGGACAGGGGGCTAGCAATCAGCCCCAGCATTTT. This translates into CASSNGQGASNQPQHF.

This clonotype was seen a handful of times. The chain employs TRBV11-3 and TRBJ2-3; 7 bases align to TRBD2. Germline V gene sequence: CDR1 SGHNT, CDR2 YENEEA. This CDR3 has 17 amino acids. J gave up 1 base and V 5 bases, and 12 bases lay outside the gene matches. The CDR3 region has the DNA TGTGCCAGCAGCGACCCTTGGGGCGGGAGTGGCACAGATACGCAGTATTTT. This gives the protein CASSDPWGGSGTDTQYF.

This clonotype was seen ten or more times. This chain links TRBV19 with TRBJ2-5, with 12 bases lining up with TRBD1. Germline CDR1 is LNHDA and CDR2 is SQIVND (reference sequence). The CDR3 contains 16 residues. Trimming cost V 5 bases and J 5 bases; bases outside gene matches: 9. The CDR3 sequence: CASSLTGQGAFETQYF. CDR3 bases: TGTGCCAGTAGTCTAACGGGACAGGGGGCATTTGAGACCCAGTACTTC.

This clonotype was recorded at least ten times. This chain uses TRBV7-9 with TRBJ1-3; 7 positions agree with TRBD1. From germline, CDR1 is SEHNR and CDR2 FQNEAQ (reference sequence). This CDR3 contains 17 residues. The junction had 10 bases not matched to a gene; V was cut back by 5 bases and J by 0 bases. CDR3: CASSPPGGTVSGNTIYF. The CDR3 nucleotides are TGTGCCAGCAGCCCTCCCGGCGGGACAGTCTCTGGAAACACCATATATTTT. The full variable domain, with the rest looked up from reference TRBV7-9 and TRBJ1-3, is DTGVSQNPRHKITKRGQNVTFRCDPISEHNRLYWYRQTLGQGPEFLTYFQNEAQLEKSRLLSDRFSAERPKGSFSTLEIQRTEQGDSAMYLCASSPPGGTVSGNTIYFGEGSWLTVV.

This clonotype was counted between two and nine times. Just one base apart from a much larger clone, this may be a read error. The chain links TRBV28 to TRBJ1-1; D unresolved. The CDR3 runs 14 residues. Germline V gives CDR1 MDHEN, CDR2 SYDVKM. In DNA form, the CDR3 reads TGTGCCAGCAGCCCCGCAAGAGAGGCCACTGAAGCTTCCTTT. Translation gives CASSPAREATEASF.

This clonotype was found many times. This rearrangement joins TRBV27 to TRBJ2-7, with 9 positions matching TRBD2. In germline, CDR1 is MNHEY, CDR2 SMNVEV (reference sequence). Trimming removed 2 bases from V and 3 bases from J; junction bases left unmatched: 17. This CDR3 spans 19 amino acids. The CDR3 nucleotides are TGTGCCAGCAGTTTAGAGGTGTCGACTAGCGGTTTGGGAATCTACGAGCAGTACTTC. Protein product: CASSLEVSTSGLGIYEQYF.

In its sample, this clonotype was seen many times. The chain couples TRBV11-1 to TRBJ1-5, with 7 bases fitting TRBD1. Germline V gives CDR1 SGHAT, CDR2 FQDESV (reference sequence). This CDR3 comprises 13 residues. J was trimmed by 7 bases and V by 8 bases; bases with no gene match: 8. The CDR3 reads CASGPDREQPQHF. The CDR3 DNA follows: TGTGCCAGCGGCCCCGACAGGGAGCAGCCCCAGCATTTT.

This sequence joins TRBV7-9 and TRBJ1-4, with a tentative D call TRBD1 (6 bases). The V end was cut by 3 bases, the J end by 7 bases, with 15 bases between. CDR1 is SEHNR, CDR2 FQNEAQ, per germline (reference sequence). This CDR3 comprises 15 residues. This CDR3 is CASSFSPGAGEKLFF. CDR3 coding DNA: TGTGCCAGCAGCTTTAGCCCGGGGGCGGGTGAAAAACTGTTTTTT.

The chain has TRBV12-3 or TRBV12-4 and TRBJ1-1; no clear D gene. V was shortened by 6 bases and J by 0 bases, with 14 bases between the two germline ends. The CDR3 consists of 15 residues. CDR3 sequence reads: CASRHYDTVNTEAFF. CDR3 nucleotides: TGTGCCAGCAGACACTATGACACGGTGAACACTGAAGCTTTCTTT.

As DNA, the CDR3 is TGCAGTGCTAGAGATCAGGGGACTAGAAGGGAAGATACGCAGTATTTT. This sequence encodes CSARDQGTRREDTQYF. The rearrangement uses TRBV20-1 and TRBJ2-3, with 8 bases lining up with TRBD2. Trimming removed 0 bases from V and 5 bases from J; junction bases left unmatched: 10. The length of the CDR3 is 16 residues. Germline V gene sequence: CDR1 DFQATT, CDR2 SNEGSKA (reference sequence).

This clonotype was counted at least ten times. V usage is TRBV29-1 and J usage is TRBJ2-5; no definite D call. The CDR3 spans 12 residues. Germline values: CDR1 SQVTM, CDR2 ANQGSEA. The germline V and J ends were trimmed by 0 bases and 3 bases, with 5 bases remaining between them. Here the CDR3 DNA reads TGCAGCGTTGAAGATCGGGAAGAGACCCAGTACTTC. It yields the protein CSVEDREETQYF.

This clonotype was picked up a small number of times. The chain is built from TRBV5-6 and TRBJ2-1, with D perhaps TRBD2 (6 bases). V shed 3 bases and J shed 9 bases, with 13 bases lying between them. The CDR3 loop spans 13 amino acids. The germline CDR1 and CDR2 sequences are SGHDT and YYEEEE. CDR3 bases: TGTGCCAGCAGCTCTCCTAGCGCAGGTGAGCAGTTCTTC. Protein sequence: CASSSPSAGEQFF.

This clonotype appeared many times. The gene calls are TRBV13 and TRBJ2-1; 7 bases map to TRBD2. The trim removed 0 bases at V and 0 bases at J, leaving 5 bases unmatched. CDR1 and CDR2 from the germline V gene are PRHDT and FYEKMQ (reference sequence). The CDR3 is 17 amino acids. CDR3 sequence reads: CASSLGLAASSYNEQFF. The DNA of the CDR3 is TGTGCCAGCAGCTTAGGGCTAGCGGCTAGCTCCTACAATGAGCAGTTCTTC.

This clonotype has ten or more counts. The V call is TRBV12-3 or TRBV12-4, the J call TRBJ2-7; D tentatively reads TRBD1 or TRBD2 (6 bases each). V was cut by 3 bases and J by 2 bases, with 17 bases left in between. The CDR3 is made up of 16 amino acids. The CDR3 coding sequence is TGTGCCAGCAGTTTGGTCGTCGCAGGGGAGGCCTACGAGCAGTACTTC. Translated, it gives CASSLVVAGEAYEQYF.

This clonotype was seen ten or more times. The chain carries TRBV7-3 and TRBJ2-3; the D gene could be TRBD1 or TRBD2 (5 bases each). This CDR3 has 16 residues. The germline gives CDR1 SGHTA, CDR2 FQGTGA. V lost 1 base and J 1 base, leaving 12 bases between the germline ends. The CDR3: CASSLRGSPRTDTQYF. CDR3 in DNA: TGTGCCAGCAGCTTAAGGGGGTCCCCTCGCACAGATACGCAGTATTTT.

With respect to this clonotype: Likely a read error: the CDR3 ends without its conserved phenylalanine or tryptophan. The chain carries TRBV19 and TRBJ1-1; D might be TRBD1 (6 bases). V was trimmed by 6 bases and J by 4 bases, leaving 18 bases between them. The CDR3 runs 15 residues. Germline V gene sequence: CDR1 LNHDA, CDR2 SQIVND (reference sequence). CDR3 nucleotide sequence: TGTGCCAGTAGAATACGGGGGGCGAGAGGCACTGAAGCTTTCCTT. This encodes CASRIRGARGTEAFL.